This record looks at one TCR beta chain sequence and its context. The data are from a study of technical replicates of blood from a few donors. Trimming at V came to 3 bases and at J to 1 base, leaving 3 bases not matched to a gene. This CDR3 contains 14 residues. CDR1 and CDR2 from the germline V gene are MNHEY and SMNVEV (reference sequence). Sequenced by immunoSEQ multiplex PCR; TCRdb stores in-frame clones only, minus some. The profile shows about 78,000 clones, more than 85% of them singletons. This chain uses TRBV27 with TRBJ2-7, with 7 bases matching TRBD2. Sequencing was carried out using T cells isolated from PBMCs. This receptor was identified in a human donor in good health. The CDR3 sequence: CASSLGEGSYEQYF. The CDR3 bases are TGTGCCAGCAGTTTGGGGGAGGGGTCCTACGAGCAGTACTTC.